This T cell receptor beta chain was profiled in a study of blood T cell repertoires in COVID-19. As for the study in general: Samples came from the United States, Italy and Spain, spanning acute and convalescent COVID-19. T cells, B-cell-depleted T cells, or PBMCs provided the cDNA or gDNA that served as material.

V shed 8 bases and J 5 bases; nucleotides not matched to a gene: 9. CDR1 and CDR2 (germline): LNHDA, SQIVND (reference sequence). This CDR3 has 14 residues. Assay: immunoSEQ multiplex PCR; the TCRdb copy retains only in-frame clones and omits some. The repertoire includes approximately 150,000 clones, approximately 82% of them detected once, and 15% sits in the top ten. V and J are TRBV19 and TRBJ2-1, with 7 bases matching TRBD1. The source is a human donor with acute or convalescent COVID-19. The donor label of this sample is uncertain. Sequenced input: peripheral blood. The CDR3 protein is CASGTGQVDNEQFF. DNA for the CDR3: TGTGCCAGTGGAACTGGACAGGTAGACAATGAGCAGTTCTTC. The full variable domain, rest sourced from reference TRBV19 and TRBJ2-1, is DGGITQSPKYLFRKEGQNVTLSCEQNLNHDAMYWYRQDPGQGLRLIYYSQIVNDFQKGDIAEGYSVSREKKESFPLTVTSAQKNPTAFYLCASGTGQVDNEQFFGPGTRLTVL.